The 29 T cell receptor beta chains below all came from one sample that was sequenced in a study of blood T cell repertoires in COVID-19 (dated by TCRdb to 2018 to 2020). The library was obtained by the immunoSEQ multiplex PCR assay. Drawn from immuneACCESS, this table holds only the in-frame rearrangements with V and J called that TCRdb kept. Clones are partly lost; checked studies trace under half to an unresolved V gene and leave the rest unexplained. Counted in this sample were around 180,000 clones; roughly 77% of them appeared once. Around 16% of the sample rests with the top ten. The sample taken for sequencing was PBMCs or T cells enriched from blood (not recorded which). The receptors come from a woman in her forties or fifties with acute COVID-19.

The chain carries TRBV19 and TRBJ1-6, with D perhaps TRBD1 (5 bases). This CDR3 is 16 amino acids long. Germline V gene data show CDR1 as LNHDA and CDR2 as SQIVND (reference sequence). Between the trimmed V and J ends, which lost 1 base and 7 bases, there was a span of 14 bases. As DNA, the CDR3 is TGTGCCAGTAGTATAGGAACCGGGACTATCAATTCACCCCTCCACTTT. Its protein product is CASSIGTGTINSPLHF.

The gene calls are TRBV3-1 (or the pseudogene TRBV3-2) and TRBJ1-6; TRBD1 agrees at 7 bases. Germline V gives CDR1 LGHDT, CDR2 YNNKEL (reference sequence). This CDR3 region has 17 residues. V was clipped by 4 bases and J by 0 bases; unmatched bases: 6. CDR3 amino acids: CASSPAAGGSYNSPLHF. In nucleotides, the CDR3 is TGTGCCAGCAGCCCCGCGGCAGGGGGCTCCTATAATTCACCCCTCCACTTT.

The chain's CDR3 is CASSDSRAGLPRGEAFF. As DNA, the CDR3 is TGTGCCAGCAGTGACTCGAGGGCAGGGCTCCCCAGGGGTGAAGCTTTCTTT. This chain uses TRBV6-4 with TRBJ1-1; the D gene is possibly TRBD1 (6 bases). The CDR3 consists of 17 residues. V lost 0 bases, J lost 7 bases, and 21 bases lay in between. Looked up from germline, CDR1 is MRHNA and CDR2 is SNTAGT.

The chain has TRBV11-2 and TRBJ2-1; 8 positions match TRBD2. The germline V gene encodes CDR1 SGHAT and CDR2 FQNNGV. There are 15 residues in the CDR3. In DNA form, the CDR3 reads TGTGCAACCACGATCGATAGCGGGGCATTCAATGAGCAGTTCTTC. Amino acid sequence: CATTIDSGAFNEQFF.

The rearrangement uses TRBV24-1 and TRBJ2-1; D perhaps matches TRBD1 (7 bases). The CDR3 consists of 14 residues. V was pared by 5 bases and J by 7 bases, with 14 bases between. CDR1 is KGHDR, CDR2 SFDVKD, per germline. CDR3 residues: CATSVTGEENEQFF. In DNA, the CDR3 is TGTGCCACCAGTGTTACAGGGGAGGAAAATGAGCAGTTCTTC.

This clone showed up just a few times. V is TRBV30 and J is TRBJ1-4, with no clear D. The V gene lost 3 bases and the J gene lost 3 bases, with 14 bases spanning the gap. Germline V gives CDR1 GTSNPN, CDR2 SVGIG (reference sequence). The CDR3 runs to 15 residues. CDR3 loop: CAWSGDEGSNEKLFF. CDR3 sequence (DNA): TGTGCCTGGAGCGGGGATGAGGGCTCTAATGAAAAACTGTTTTTT.

V and J are TRBV10-1 and TRBJ1-1; D is unclear. Germline V gene data show CDR1 as WNHNN and CDR2 as SYGVQD (reference sequence). V lost 0 bases to trimming and J lost 4 bases, with 9 bases between them. This CDR3 region has 14 residues. CDR3 nucleotides: TGCGCCAGCAGTGAGTCCTCGGGTCGCACTGAAGCTTTCTTT. Translating gives CASSESSGRTEAFF.

This clone was observed a single time. The chain has TRBV28 and TRBJ1-2, with D unresolved. There are 14 residues in the CDR3. The V end lost 2 bases, the J end lost 2 bases, and 9 bases lay between the germline ends. Germline V gene lookup returns CDR1 MDHEN and CDR2 SYDVKM. For the CDR3, the DNA is TGTGCCAGCAGTTTACGGGTTTTAAACTATGGCTACACCTTC. This gives the protein CASSLRVLNYGYTF.

The chain combines TRBV24-1 with TRBJ2-1; 10 bases match TRBD1. This CDR3 contains 17 residues. Germline trimming cut 3 bases from V and 2 bases from J; bases unmatched to any gene: 6. CDR1 and CDR2 (germline): KGHDR, SFDVKD. CDR3 protein: CATSDIEGQGTYNEQFF. Written as DNA, the CDR3 is TGTGCCACCAGTGATATTGAGGGACAGGGGACCTACAATGAGCAGTTCTTC.

This clone appeared a few times. The chain has TRBV6-1 and TRBJ1-2; D not certain. The CDR3 has 12 residues. The germline gives CDR1 MNHNS, CDR2 SASEGT. The V and J ends lost 2 bases and 3 bases respectively, with 4 bases between them. The CDR3 region is CASSEYHYGYTF. CDR3 sequence (DNA): TGTGCCAGCAGTGAATATCACTATGGCTACACCTTC.

This sequence joins TRBV6-5 and TRBJ1-3; D unclear. Germline lookup yields CDR1 MNHEY and CDR2 SVGAGI. V was shortened by 3 bases and J by 0 bases, with 3 bases between the two germline ends. The CDR3 has 13 amino acids. The CDR3 nucleotides read TGTGCCAGCAGTTATAGCTCTGGAAACACCATATATTTT. This codes for CASSYSSGNTIYF.

The rearrangement joins TRBV12-3 or TRBV12-4 to TRBJ2-5; D perhaps matches TRBD2 (6 bases). The CDR3 runs 13 residues. V shed 6 bases and J shed 4 bases, with 12 bases lying between them. The chain's CDR3 is CASSPGDVETQYF. As DNA, the CDR3 is TGTGCCAGCAGCCCGGGAGACGTAGAGACCCAGTACTTC.

The V call is TRBV10-2, the J call TRBJ2-3; 9 bases map to TRBD2. The length of the CDR3 is 13 residues. With V trimmed by 9 bases and J by 4 bases, 5 bases remained unmatched. Germline V lookup: CDR1 WSHSY, CDR2 SAAADI. As DNA, the CDR3 is TGCGCCAGTAGCGGGGGAGAGGCAGATACGCAGTATTTT. It translates to CASSGGEADTQYF.

This clone was seen once. The genes are TRBV10-3 and TRBJ1-2; D not certain. CDR1 is ENHRY, CDR2 SYGVKD, per germline. This CDR3 is built from 13 residues. Trimming stripped 6 bases from V and 8 bases from J, with 16 bases between. CDR3 sequence (DNA): TGTGCCATCAGCTTGTCCCGCCAAGCGGGCTACACCTTC. Encoded protein: CAISLSRQAGYTF.

The J gene is TRBJ1-6, the V gene TRBV7-9, with 8 positions matching TRBD1. Trimming took 1 base from V and 8 from J; bases not matched to a gene: 4. This CDR3 has 15 amino acids. The germline V gene encodes CDR1 SEHNR and CDR2 FQNEAQ (reference sequence). The CDR3: CASSLGTGWDSPLHF. CDR3 sequence (DNA): TGTGCCAGCAGCTTAGGGACAGGGTGGGATTCACCCCTCCACTTT.

The chain carries TRBV19 and TRBJ1-6; perhaps TRBD1 as D (5 bases). Germline CDR1 is LNHDA and CDR2 is SQIVND (reference sequence). V lost 7 bases to trimming and J lost 13 bases, with 17 bases between them. This CDR3 contains 13 residues. CDR3 nucleotide sequence: TGTGCCAGTAACGAGGGAGGGGAGCGGCCCCTCCACTTT. Translating it yields CASNEGGERPLHF. The full variable domain, its missing parts supplied by reference TRBV19 and TRBJ1-6, is DGGITQSPKYLFRKEGQNVTLSCEQNLNHDAMYWYRQDPGQGLRLIYYSQIVNDFQKGDIAEGYSVSREKKESFPLTVTSAQKNPTAFYLCASNEGGERPLHFGNGTRLTVT.

The rearrangement links TRBV3-1 (or the pseudogene TRBV3-2) to TRBJ1-2; D is undetermined. The CDR3 spans 16 residues. Germline CDR1 and CDR2: LGHDT and YNNKEL (reference sequence). Trimming took off 0 bases at V and 0 bases at J, with 11 bases between the two ends. CDR3 amino acids: CASSQESPLTNYGYTF. The CDR3 coding sequence is TGTGCCAGCAGCCAAGAATCCCCCTTAACTAACTATGGCTACACCTTC.

The chain joins TRBV9 to TRBJ1-1; 8 bases agree with TRBD1. Germline CDR1 reads SGDLS; CDR2 reads YYNGEE. The CDR3 contains 15 residues. Trimming at V came to 4 bases and at J to 1 base, leaving 6 bases not matched to a gene. The CDR3 protein is CASSSPQGANTEAFF. The CDR3 DNA sequence: TGTGCCAGCAGCAGTCCCCAGGGGGCGAACACTGAAGCTTTCTTT.

The rearrangement links TRBV5-8 to TRBJ2-3; D is possibly TRBD1 (5 bases). Germline V gene data show CDR1 as SGHTS and CDR2 as YDEGEE. This CDR3 contains 14 residues. V was clipped by 4 bases and J by 6 bases, with 15 bases between them. This CDR3 is CASSRTDSRDTQYF. The CDR3 DNA reads as TGTGCCAGCAGCCGAACCGACAGTAGGGATACGCAGTATTTT. Using reference TRBV5-8 and TRBJ2-3 for the parts outside the CDR3, the full variable domain is EAGVTQSPTHLIKTRGQQATLRCSPISGHTSVYWYQQALGLGLQFLLWYDEGEERNRGNFPPRFSGRQFPNYSSELNVNALELEDSALYLCASSRTDSRDTQYFGPGTRLTVL.

V and J are TRBV4-1 and TRBJ2-7; D gene uncertain. Deletions cut 1 base from V and 6 bases from J, with 10 bases between. The CDR3 runs 13 residues. From germline, CDR1 is MGHRA and CDR2 YSYEKL. The CDR3 loop reads CASSQAVVSEQYV. For the CDR3, the DNA is TGCGCCAGCAGCCAAGCGGTGGTTTCCGAGCAGTACGTC.

This clone has just a few counts. The chain carries TRBV7-8 and TRBJ2-7, with D perhaps TRBD2 (6 bases). The CDR3 has 12 residues. V shed 5 bases and J shed 9 bases, with 14 bases lying between them. Germline-derived CDR1 and CDR2 are SGHVS and FQNEAQ. In nucleotides, the CDR3 is TGTGCCAGCAGCCTAACGCCCGGGGGGCAGTACGTC. Its protein product is CASSLTPGGQYV.

V gene TRBV11-2 combines with J gene TRBJ1-6; D unclear. The germline V and J ends were trimmed by 5 bases and 10 bases, with 12 bases remaining between them. The CDR3 has 13 residues. CDR1 is SGHAT, CDR2 FQNNGV, per germline. Here the CDR3 reads CASSPGGGSPLHF. The CDR3 coding sequence is TGTGCCAGCAGCCCAGGTGGTGGCTCACCCCTCCACTTT.

This chain joins TRBV11-2 and TRBJ1-1; the match to TRBD1 covers 7 bases. This CDR3 is built from 15 residues. The germline V gene encodes CDR1 SGHAT and CDR2 FQNNGV. V gave up 5 bases and J gave up 4 bases; unmatched junction bases: 10. The CDR3 DNA reads TGTGCCAGCAGCGCACGACAGGGAAGGGCCACTGAAGCTTTCTTT. Protein product: CASSARQGRATEAFF.

The chain combines TRBV28 with TRBJ1-2; no reliable D call. CDR1 MDHEN and CDR2 SYDVKM come from the germline V gene. The CDR3 extends over 13 amino acids. V lost 6 bases and J 8 bases, leaving 16 bases between the germline ends. The CDR3 protein is CASRVDPREGYTF. DNA for the CDR3: TGTGCCAGCAGGGTGGACCCGAGGGAGGGCTACACCTTC.

The chain has TRBV6-5 and TRBJ2-5; TRBD2 might be the D (6 bases). The CDR3 is 15 amino acids. CDR1 and CDR2 from the germline V gene are MNHEY and SVGAGI. Trimming cost V 0 bases and J 1 base, with 9 bases left between them. CDR3 bases: TGTGCCAGCAGTTACTCGCCGACTAGCCAAGAGACCCAGTACTTC. Protein: CASSYSPTSQETQYF.

This chain connects TRBV5-1 to TRBJ1-3, with D possibly being TRBD1 (6 bases). The CDR3 consists of 15 residues. Germline CDR1 SGHRS, CDR2 YFSETQ. Trimming cost V 4 bases and J 0 bases, with 11 bases left between them. The CDR3: CASSPRTDSGNTIYF. The DNA of the CDR3 is TGCGCCAGCAGCCCAAGGACAGACTCTGGAAACACCATATATTTT.

This chain joins TRBV28 and TRBJ2-2; 8 nucleotides match TRBD1. Germline-derived CDR1 and CDR2 are MDHEN and SYDVKM. Trimming removed 6 bases from V and 4 bases from J; junction bases left unmatched: 4. This CDR3 spans 14 amino acids. The CDR3 DNA reads TGTGCCAGCAGCCCGACAGGGGCCACCGGGGAGCTGTTTTTT. Protein sequence: CASSPTGATGELFF. Supplemented by reference TRBV28 and TRBJ2-2, the full variable domain reads DVKVTQSSRYLVKRTGEKVFLECVQDMDHENMFWYRQDPGLGLRLIYFSYDVKMKEKGDIPEGYSVSREKKERFSLILESASTNQTSMYLCASSPTGATGELFFGEGSRLTVL.

This clone was picked up one time. V usage is TRBV27 and J usage is TRBJ1-1; TRBD1 is a possible D gene (5 bases). Germline V lookup: CDR1 MNHEY, CDR2 SMNVEV (reference sequence). V gave up 4 bases and J gave up 13 bases, with 25 bases separating them. This CDR3 has 15 amino acids. CDR3 region: CASSSATGGSLVSFF. For the CDR3, the DNA is TGTGCCAGCAGTTCCGCCACAGGAGGGAGTCTTGTTAGTTTCTTT.

This clone came up a few times. The CDR3 region has the DNA TGCGCCAGCAGCTTGGAATCCGGGACAGGGAATGAAAAACTGTTTTTT. This codes for CASSLESGTGNEKLFF. The chain couples TRBV5-1 to TRBJ1-4; 9 bases agree with TRBD1. The CDR3 covers 16 residues. The junction had 5 bases not matched to a gene; V was cut back by 0 bases and J by 5 bases. Germline CDR1 reads SGHRS; CDR2 reads YFSETQ.